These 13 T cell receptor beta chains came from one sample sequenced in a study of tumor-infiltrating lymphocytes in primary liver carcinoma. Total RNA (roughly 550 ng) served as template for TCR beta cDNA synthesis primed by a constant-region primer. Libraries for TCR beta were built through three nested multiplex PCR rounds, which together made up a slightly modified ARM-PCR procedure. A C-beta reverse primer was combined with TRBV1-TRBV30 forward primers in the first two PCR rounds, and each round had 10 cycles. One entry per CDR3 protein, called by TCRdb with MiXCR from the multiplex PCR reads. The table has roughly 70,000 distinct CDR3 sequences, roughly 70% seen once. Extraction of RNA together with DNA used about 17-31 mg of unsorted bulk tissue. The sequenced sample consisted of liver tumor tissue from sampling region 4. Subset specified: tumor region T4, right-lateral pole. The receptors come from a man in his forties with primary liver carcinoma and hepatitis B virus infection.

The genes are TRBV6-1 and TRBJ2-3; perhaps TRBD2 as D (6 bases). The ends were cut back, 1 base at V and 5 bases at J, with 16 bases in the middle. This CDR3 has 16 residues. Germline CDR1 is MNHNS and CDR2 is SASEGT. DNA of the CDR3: TGTGCCAGCAGTGAAGGGCGGGGACTTCGCATAGATACGCAGTATTTT. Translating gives CASSEGRGLRIDTQYF.

CDR3 bases: TGTGCCAGCAGCACCTACAGTGGAAACACCATATATTTT. Translation gives CASSTYSGNTIYF. V and J are TRBV7-9 and TRBJ1-3; no clear D gene. The length of the CDR3 is 13 residues. V lost 5 bases and J 3 bases, leaving 8 bases between the germline ends. Germline V gene sequence: CDR1 SEHNR, CDR2 FQNEAQ (reference sequence).

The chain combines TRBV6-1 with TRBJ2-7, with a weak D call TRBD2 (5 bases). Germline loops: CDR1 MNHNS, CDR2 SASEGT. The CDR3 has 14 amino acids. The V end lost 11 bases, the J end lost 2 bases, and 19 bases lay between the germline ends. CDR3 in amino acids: CAGNEITGTYEQYF. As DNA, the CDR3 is TGTGCCGGTAATGAAATAACCGGGACCTACGAGCAGTACTTC.

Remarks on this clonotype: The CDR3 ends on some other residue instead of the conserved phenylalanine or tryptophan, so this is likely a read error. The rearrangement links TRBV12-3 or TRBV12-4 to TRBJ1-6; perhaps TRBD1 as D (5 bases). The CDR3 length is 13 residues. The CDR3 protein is CASSLGGNSPLHL. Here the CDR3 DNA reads TGTGCCAGCTCATTGGGGGGGAATTCACCTCTCCACCTT.

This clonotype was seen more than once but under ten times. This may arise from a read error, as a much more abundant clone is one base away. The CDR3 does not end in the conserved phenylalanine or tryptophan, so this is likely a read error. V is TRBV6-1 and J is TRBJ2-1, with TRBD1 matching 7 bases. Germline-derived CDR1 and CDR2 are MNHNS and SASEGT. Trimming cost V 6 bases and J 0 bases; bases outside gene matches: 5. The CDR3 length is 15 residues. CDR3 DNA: TGTGCCAGCAGCGTGACAGGGAGCTCCTACAATGAGCAGTTCTCC. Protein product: CASSVTGSSYNEQFS.

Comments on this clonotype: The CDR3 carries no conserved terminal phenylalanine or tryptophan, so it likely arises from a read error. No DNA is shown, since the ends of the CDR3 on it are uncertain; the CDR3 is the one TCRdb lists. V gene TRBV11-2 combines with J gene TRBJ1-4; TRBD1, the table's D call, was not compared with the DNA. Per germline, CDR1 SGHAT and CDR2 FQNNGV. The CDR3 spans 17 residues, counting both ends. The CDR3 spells CASSLGRKGGSNEKVFL.

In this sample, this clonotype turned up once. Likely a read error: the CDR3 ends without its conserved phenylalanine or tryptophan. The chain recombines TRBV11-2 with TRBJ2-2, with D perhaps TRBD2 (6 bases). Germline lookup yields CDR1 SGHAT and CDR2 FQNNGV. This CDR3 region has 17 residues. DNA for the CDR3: TGTGCCAGGAACTTAGCATTAGGAGGGGCGAACACCTGGGAGCTGTTTCTT. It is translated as CARNLALGGANTWELFL.

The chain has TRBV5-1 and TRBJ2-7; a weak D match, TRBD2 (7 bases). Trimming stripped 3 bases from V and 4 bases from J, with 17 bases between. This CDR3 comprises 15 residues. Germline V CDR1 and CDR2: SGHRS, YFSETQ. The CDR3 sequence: CASSSTPGGTYEQYF. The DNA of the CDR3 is TGCGCCAGCAGCTCCACGCCGGGGGGCACTTACGAGCAGTACTTC.

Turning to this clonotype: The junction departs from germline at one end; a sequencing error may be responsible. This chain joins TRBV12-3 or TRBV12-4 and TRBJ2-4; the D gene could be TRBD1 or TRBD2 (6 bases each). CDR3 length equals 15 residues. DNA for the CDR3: TGTGCCAGCAGTGCTGGGGGGCTAACCAAAAACATTCGGTACTTC. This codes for CASSAGGLTKNIRYF.

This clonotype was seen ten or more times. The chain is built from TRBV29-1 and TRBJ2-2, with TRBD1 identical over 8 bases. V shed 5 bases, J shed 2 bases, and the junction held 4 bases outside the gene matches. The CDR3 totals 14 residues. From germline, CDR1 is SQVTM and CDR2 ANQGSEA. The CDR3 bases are TGCAGCGTTCAAGGACAGGGTAACACCGGGGAGCTGTTTTTT. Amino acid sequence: CSVQGQGNTGELFF.

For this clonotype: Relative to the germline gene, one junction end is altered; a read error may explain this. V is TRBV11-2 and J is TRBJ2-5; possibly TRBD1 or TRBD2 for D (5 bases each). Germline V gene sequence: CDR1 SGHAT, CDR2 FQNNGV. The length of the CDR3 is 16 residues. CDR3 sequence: CAGSQTPGEGKETQYF. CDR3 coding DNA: TGTGCCGGCAGCCAAACCCCTGGCGAGGGGAAAGAGACCCAATACTTC. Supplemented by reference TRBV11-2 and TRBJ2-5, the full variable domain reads EAGVAQSPRYKIIEKRQSVAFWCNPISGHATLYWYQQILGQGPKLLIQFQNNGVVDDSQLPKDRFSAERLKGVDSTLKIQPAKLEDSAVYLCAGSQTPGEGKETQYFGPGTRLLVL.

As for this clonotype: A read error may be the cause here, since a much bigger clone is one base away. CDR3 nucleotides: TGTGCCAGTCGACAGGCTGGGGAGACCCGGTACTTC. Translated, it gives CASRQAGETRYF. The rearrangement links TRBV19 to TRBJ2-5; D might be TRBD1 (6 bases). In germline, CDR1 is LNHDA, CDR2 SQIVND (reference sequence). The CDR3 is 12 amino acids.

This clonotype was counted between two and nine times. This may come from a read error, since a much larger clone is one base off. CDR3 in DNA: TGCGCCAGCAGCCTCGTTGGCACAGATACGCGGTATTTT. As protein: CASSLVGTDTRYF. The V call is TRBV5-1, the J call TRBJ2-3; D unresolved. CDR1 is SGHRS, CDR2 YFSETQ, per germline. This CDR3 comprises 13 residues.